This T cell receptor beta chain comes out of a study of blood T cell repertoires in COVID-19. Study-level information: The United States, Italy and Spain provided the acute and convalescent COVID-19 samples. The cDNA or gDNA used as material had been derived from T cells, B-cell-depleted T cells, or PBMCs.

Germline V gene data show CDR1 as LNHDA and CDR2 as SQIVND (reference sequence). CDR3 length: 16 residues. V was shortened by 5 bases and J by 5 bases, with 22 bases between the two germline ends. The authors' processing: The assay estimated nucleated cells by amplifying reference gene primers. The protocol was immunoSEQ multiplex PCR, while the TCRdb copy is restricted to in-frame clones and leaves out a portion. V, J and clone size are those of that table, while D and trimming were read from the DNA. The table includes about 94,000 clones, more than 80% detected once. The receptor was derived from a woman of 80 years or more with acute or convalescent COVID-19. Sequenced material: peripheral blood. The chain has TRBV19 and TRBJ2-7; D is possibly TRBD1 (6 bases). The CDR3 region is CASSSSNRDRSNEQYF. The DNA of the CDR3 is TGTGCCAGTAGTTCCTCGAACAGGGATCGGTCCAACGAGCAGTACTTC.